Below, 12 T cell receptor beta chains from the same sample are listed, as sequenced in a study of OX40 agonist ivuxolimab in advanced cancers. The library was prepared using the immunoSEQ multiplex PCR assay. Imported from immuneACCESS, the table was reduced by TCRdb to in-frame sequences with V and J called. These copies leave out some clones; in studies compared against another copy, an unresolved V gene accounts for under half, and the cause of the remainder is not known. For this sample there are around 67,000 clones; roughly 83% appear just once. Clones ranked in the top ten supply roughly 8% of the sample. The sequencing here drew on CD4+ or CD8+ T cells sorted from blood, taken in a trial of the OX40 agonist ivuxolimab. The receptors originated from an adult with an advanced solid tumor such as melanoma, head and neck, liver or kidney cancer.

This clone was counted between two and nine times. The gene calls are TRBV6-1 and TRBJ1-2, with unresolved D. The CDR3 is 14 residues long. The V end lost 6 bases, the J end lost 12 bases, and 23 bases lay between the germline ends. CDR1 MNHNS and CDR2 SASEGT come from the germline V gene. As DNA, the CDR3 is TGTGCCAGCAGGGATGGGAGCATCTTCCCAAGGCACACCTTC. Encoded protein: CASRDGSIFPRHTF.

This clone showed up just once. The J gene is TRBJ2-1, the V gene TRBV9, with TRBD2 matching over 13 bases. Germline CDR1 reads SGDLS; CDR2 reads YYNGEE. Trimming cost V 0 bases and J 7 bases; bases outside gene matches: 4. The CDR3 is made up of 16 amino acids. In DNA form, the CDR3 reads TGTGCCAGCAGCGTAGCTACGACTAGCGGGAGGAATGAGCAGTTCTTC. This codes for CASSVATTSGRNEQFF.

The gene calls are TRBV7-9 and TRBJ1-1, with unresolved D. The germline V gene has CDR1 SEHNR and CDR2 FQNEAQ (reference sequence). The CDR3 totals 14 residues. The V gene lost 5 bases and the J gene lost 0 bases, with 10 bases spanning the gap. Here the CDR3 DNA reads TGTGCCAGCAGCAAACAGAACATGAACACTGAAGCTTTCTTT. It codes for CASSKQNMNTEAFF.

The chain couples TRBV7-9 to TRBJ2-5; D ambiguous. The V gene's germline CDR1 is SEHNR and CDR2 FQNEAQ (reference sequence). The CDR3 loop spans 13 amino acids. V was trimmed by 3 bases and J by 1 base, leaving 6 bases between them. As DNA, the CDR3 is TGTGCCAGCAGCTTTATTCCCCAAGAGACCCAGTACTTC. Translating gives CASSFIPQETQYF.

V gene TRBV2 combines with J gene TRBJ2-7; 7 bases match TRBD1. Trimming at V came to 8 bases and at J to 3 bases, leaving 7 bases not matched to a gene. This CDR3 spans 13 amino acids. CDR1 SNHLY and CDR2 FYNNEI come from the germline V gene. In nucleotides, the CDR3 is TGTGCCAGCTTCTTCGGGACAGTCTACGAGCAGTACTTC. As protein: CASFFGTVYEQYF.

The rearrangement links TRBV5-1 to TRBJ1-3; 8 bases are a match to TRBD1. Germline CDR1 and CDR2: SGHRS and YFSETQ. The length of the CDR3 is 15 residues. V shed 4 bases and J 5 bases; nucleotides not matched to a gene: 8. CDR3 bases: TGCGCCAGCAGCCGAGGGACAGGAATCCGAAACACCATATATTTT. Translation: CASSRGTGIRNTIYF.

As for this clone: The same CDR3 is also encoded by other DNA sequences in this sample. The chain links TRBV18 to TRBJ1-5, with no clear D. The CDR3 runs to 13 residues. The V gene lost 2 bases and the J gene lost 4 bases, with 6 bases spanning the gap. CDR1 KGHSH and CDR2 LQKENI come from the germline V gene. This CDR3 is CASSPGQNQPQHF. In DNA form, the CDR3 reads TGTGCCAGCTCACCAGGGCAGAATCAGCCCCAGCATTTT.

The genes are TRBV5-1 and TRBJ2-5; 8 nucleotides align to TRBD2. CDR1 SGHRS and CDR2 YFSETQ come from the germline V gene. This CDR3 comprises 16 residues. V lost 1 base and J lost 2; bases outside the gene matches: 7. CDR3 region: CASSLSGGRTQETQYF. CDR3 sequence (DNA): TGCGCCAGCAGCTTGAGTGGCGGGAGGACTCAAGAGACCCAGTACTTC.

J is TRBJ2-5 and V is TRBV7-9; no firm D call. The V and J ends lost 5 bases and 2 bases respectively, with 3 bases between them. Germline loops: CDR1 SEHNR, CDR2 FQNEAQ (reference sequence). The CDR3 is 11 amino acids. The CDR3 protein is CASSRQETQYF. The CDR3, as DNA: TGTGCCAGCAGCCGACAAGAGACCCAGTACTTC. Filled out from reference TRBV7-9 and TRBJ2-5, the complete variable domain reads DTGVSQNPRHKITKRGQNVTFRCDPISEHNRLYWYRQTLGQGPEFLTYFQNEAQLEKSRLLSDRFSAERPKGSFSTLEIQRTEQGDSAMYLCASSRQETQYFGPGTRLLVL.

V is TRBV5-6 and J is TRBJ2-3; 10 bases fit TRBD2. Germline assignment: CDR1 SGHDT and CDR2 YYEEEE. The J segment lost 4 bases and the V segment lost 4 bases, leaving 6 bases of the junction unmatched. The CDR3 contains 15 residues. The chain's CDR3 is CASSLSGGAADTQYF. In nucleotides, the CDR3 is TGTGCCAGCAGCCTCAGCGGGGGGGCCGCAGATACGCAGTATTTT.

The chain recombines TRBV10-3 with TRBJ2-3, with 10 bases identical to TRBD2. Germline V gene data show CDR1 as ENHRY and CDR2 as SYGVKD. The CDR3 has 16 residues. With V trimmed by 6 bases and J by 4 bases, 10 bases remained unmatched. CDR3 amino acids: CAISRGGLASSDTQYF. The CDR3 DNA sequence: TGTGCCATCAGCCGAGGGGGACTAGCGTCATCAGATACGCAGTATTTT.

The genes are TRBV18 and TRBJ1-1, with 8 positions matching TRBD1. V trimming: 2 bases; J trimming: 5 bases; junction bases outside the gene matches: 7. The CDR3 is 15 amino acids. Per germline, CDR1 KGHSH and CDR2 LQKENI. The CDR3 sequence is CASSPEAQGGTEAFF. The CDR3, as DNA: TGTGCCAGCTCACCAGAAGCACAGGGGGGGACTGAAGCTTTCTTT.